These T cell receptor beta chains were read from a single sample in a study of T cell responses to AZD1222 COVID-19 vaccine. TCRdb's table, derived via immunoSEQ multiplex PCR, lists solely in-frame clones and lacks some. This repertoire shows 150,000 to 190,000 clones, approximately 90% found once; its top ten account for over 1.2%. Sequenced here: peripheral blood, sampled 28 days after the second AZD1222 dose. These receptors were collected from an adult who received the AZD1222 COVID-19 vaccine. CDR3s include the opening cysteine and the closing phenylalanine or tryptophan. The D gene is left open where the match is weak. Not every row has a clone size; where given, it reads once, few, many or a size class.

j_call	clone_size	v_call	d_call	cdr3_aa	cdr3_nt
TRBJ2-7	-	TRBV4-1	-	CASSQVTGSSYEQYF	TGCGCCAGCAGCCAGGTTACCGGGAGCTCCTACGAGCAGTACTTC
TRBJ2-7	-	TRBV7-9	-	CASSLVVAEQYF	TGTGCCAGCAGCTTAGTGGTCGCCGAGCAGTACTTC
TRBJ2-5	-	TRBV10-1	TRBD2	CASTPGLAGGRETQYF	TGCGCCAGCACCCCGGGACTAGCGGGGGGGCGAGAGACCCAGTACTTC
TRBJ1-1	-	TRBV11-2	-	CASSLARVTEAFF	TGTGCCAGCAGCTTGGCCAGGGTCACTGAAGCTTTCTTT
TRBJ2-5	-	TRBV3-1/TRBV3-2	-	CASSLGPDQYF	TGTGCCAGCAGCCTCGGGCCCGACCAGTACTTC
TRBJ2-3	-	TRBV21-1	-	CASSRTGGHTDTQYF	TGTGCCAGCAGCAGAACAGGGGGTCACACAGATACGCAGTATTTT
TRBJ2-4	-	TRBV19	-	CASSIVRAGANIQYF	TGTGCCAGTAGTATCGTCAGGGCAGGGGCAAACATTCAGTACTTC
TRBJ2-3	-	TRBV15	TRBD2	CATSRTSGGADTQYF	TGTGCCACCAGCAGAACTAGCGGGGGGGCAGATACGCAGTATTTT
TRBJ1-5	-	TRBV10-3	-	CAISNIDQPQHF	TGTGCCATCAGTAACATTGATCAGCCCCAGCATTTT
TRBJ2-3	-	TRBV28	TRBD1	CASIPGGQKAQYF	TGTGCCAGCATCCCAGGGGGTCAGAAGGCACAGTATTTT
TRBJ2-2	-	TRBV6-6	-	CASRGTLNTGELFF	TGTGCCAGCAGAGGGACATTAAACACCGGGGAGCTGTTTTTT
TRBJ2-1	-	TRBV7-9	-	CASSASSYNEQFF	TGTGCCAGCAGCGCCAGCTCCTACAATGAGCAGTTCTTC
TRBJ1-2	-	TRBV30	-	CASGGPLQHNYGYTF	TGTGCATCTGGAGGTCCCCTGCAACATAACTATGGCTACACCTTC
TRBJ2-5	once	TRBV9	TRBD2	CASSRLAGGETQYF	TGTGCCAGCAGCAGACTAGCGGGGGGCGAGACCCAGTACTTC
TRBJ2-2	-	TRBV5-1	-	CASSFEGPNTGELFF	TGCGCCAGCAGCTTCGAGGGACCCAACACCGGGGAGCTGTTTTTT
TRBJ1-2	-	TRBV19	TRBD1	CASRGGGYGYTF	TGTGCCAGCAGGGGGGGCGGCTATGGCTACACCTTC
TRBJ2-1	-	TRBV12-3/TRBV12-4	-	CASSFIIGNEQFF	TGTGCCAGCAGTTTTATTATAGGGAATGAGCAGTTCTTC
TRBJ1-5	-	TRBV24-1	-	CATSDSNQPQHF	TGTGCCACCAGTGATAGCAATCAGCCCCAGCATTTT
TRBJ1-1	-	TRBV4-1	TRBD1	CASSQVGNRGRAFF	TGCGCCAGCAGCCAAGTGGGCAACAGGGGGAGGGCTTTCTTT
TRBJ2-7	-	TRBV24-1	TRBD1	CATSAAVGTGGFYEQYF	TGTGCCACCAGTGCCGCGGTAGGGACAGGAGGATTCTACGAGCAGTACTTC
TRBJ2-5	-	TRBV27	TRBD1	CASSLGTGRETQYF	TGTGCCAGCAGTCTCGGGACAGGGAGAGAGACCCAGTACTTC
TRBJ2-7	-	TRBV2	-	CASTKGQVFYEQYF	TGTGCCAGCACGAAAGGACAAGTTTTCTACGAGCAGTACTTC
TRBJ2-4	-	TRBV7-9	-	CASRRQVQAKNIQYF	TGTGCCAGCAGAAGACAGGTACAAGCCAAAAACATTCAGTACTTC
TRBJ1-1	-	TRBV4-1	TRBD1	CASSHGDRGRFRISEAFF	TGCGCCAGCAGCCACGGAGACAGGGGGCGGTTCAGGATTTCTGAAGCTTTCTTT
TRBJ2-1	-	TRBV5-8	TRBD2	CASSLDPYTSGSNEQFF	TGTGCCAGCAGCTTGGACCCTTATACTAGCGGGAGCAATGAGCAGTTCTTC
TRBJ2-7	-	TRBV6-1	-	CASSERPYEQYF	TGTGCCAGCAGTGAGCGACCCTACGAGCAGTACTTC
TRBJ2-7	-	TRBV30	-	CAWSVRQFPSYEQYF	TGTGCCTGGAGTGTTCGACAGTTTCCCTCCTACGAGCAGTACTTC
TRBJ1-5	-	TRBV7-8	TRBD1	CASGGGRNQPQHF	TGTGCCAGCGGAGGGGGCAGAAATCAGCCCCAGCATTTT
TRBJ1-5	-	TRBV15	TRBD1	CATRPAGTGSISGQPQHF	TGTGCCACCAGGCCCGCCGGGACAGGGTCAATCTCGGGTCAGCCCCAGCATTTT
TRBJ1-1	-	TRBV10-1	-	CASSESTGDGTEAFF	TGCGCCAGCAGTGAGTCAACGGGGGATGGCACTGAAGCTTTCTTT
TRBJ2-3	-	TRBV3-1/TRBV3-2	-	CASSQDLGLTDTQYF	TGTGCCAGCAGCCAAGATCTGGGGCTCACAGATACGCAGTATTTT
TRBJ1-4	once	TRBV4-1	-	CASSQEEGAKLFF	TGCGCCAGCAGCCAAGAGGAGGGCGCTAAACTGTTTTTT
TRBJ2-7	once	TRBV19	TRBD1	CASSKGQGGRSEQYF	TGTGCCAGTAGTAAAGGACAGGGTGGTCGTTCCGAGCAGTACTTC
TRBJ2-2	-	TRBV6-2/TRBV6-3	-	CASSYDPPNTGELFF	TGTGCCAGCAGTTACGATCCACCGAACACCGGGGAGCTGTTTTTT
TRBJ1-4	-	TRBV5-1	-	CASSDSDEKLFF	TGCGCCAGCAGCGACAGCGATGAAAAACTGTTTTTT
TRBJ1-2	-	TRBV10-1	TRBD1	CARMTGSKQGYTF	TGCGCCAGGATGACAGGGTCTAAGCAAGGCTACACCTTC
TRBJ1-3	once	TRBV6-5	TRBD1	CASTNNRGRGNTIYF	TGTGCCAGCACTAATAACAGGGGGCGAGGAAACACCATATATTTT
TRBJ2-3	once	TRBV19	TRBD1	CASSIQLSGTGSTDTQYF	TGTGCCAGTAGTATCCAACTTTCCGGGACAGGGAGCACAGATACGCAGTATTTT
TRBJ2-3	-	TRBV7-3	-	CASSSIGPTDTQYF	TGTGCCAGCAGCTCTATCGGACCCACAGATACGCAGTATTTT
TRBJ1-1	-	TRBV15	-	CATSRVYSWGGTEAFF	TGTGCCACCAGCAGAGTCTATAGTTGGGGTGGGACTGAAGCTTTCTTT
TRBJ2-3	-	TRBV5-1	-	CASSLDIRDTQYF	TGCGCCAGCAGCTTGGATATTCGGGATACGCAGTATTTT
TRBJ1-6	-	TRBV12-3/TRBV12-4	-	CASSFSSTLHF	TGTGCCAGCAGTTTCAGTTCGACCCTCCACTTT
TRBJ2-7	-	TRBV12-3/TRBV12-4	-	CASSFGLYEQYF	TGTGCCAGCAGTTTCGGTCTCTACGAGCAGTACTTC
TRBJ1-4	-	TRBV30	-	CAWSPGPTNEKLFF	TGTGCCTGGAGTCCGGGCCCAACTAATGAAAAACTGTTTTTT
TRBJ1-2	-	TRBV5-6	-	CASSPRQVGVYGYTF	TGTGCCAGCAGCCCCCGACAGGTGGGGGTCTATGGCTACACCTTC
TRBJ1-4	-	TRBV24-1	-	CATSDSINEKLFF	TGTGCCACCAGTGATTCCATCAATGAAAAACTGTTTTTT
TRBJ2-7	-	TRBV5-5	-	CASTRGFYEQYF	TGTGCCAGCACACGGGGCTTCTACGAGCAGTACTTC
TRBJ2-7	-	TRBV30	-	CAWSGLYEQYF	TGTGCCTGGAGTGGGCTCTACGAGCAGTACTTC
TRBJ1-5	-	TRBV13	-	CASSEKGRYSNQPQHF	TGTGCCAGCAGCGAAAAAGGACGATATAGCAATCAGCCCCAGCATTTT
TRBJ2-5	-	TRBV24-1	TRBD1	CATSETTGLETQYF	TGTGCCACCAGTGAAACGACAGGGTTGGAGACCCAGTACTTC
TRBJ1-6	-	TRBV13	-	CASSLGYPSRVLAPLHF	TGTGCCAGCAGCTTAGGATATCCAAGCAGGGTACTGGCACCCCTCCACTTT
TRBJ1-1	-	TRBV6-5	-	CASREGRNTEAFF	TGTGCCAGCAGAGAGGGACGGAACACTGAAGCTTTCTTT
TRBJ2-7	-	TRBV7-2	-	CASTFAAGMAYEQYF	TGTGCCAGCACCTTCGCGGCGGGAATGGCCTACGAGCAGTACTTC
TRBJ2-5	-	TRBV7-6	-	CASSIQGSGVGETQYF	TGTGCCAGCAGCATCCAGGGGAGCGGGGTCGGAGAGACCCAGTACTTC
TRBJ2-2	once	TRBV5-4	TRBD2	CASSIGLAAGELFF	TGTGCCAGCAGCATAGGACTAGCGGCCGGGGAGCTGTTTTTT
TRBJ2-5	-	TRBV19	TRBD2	CASSRTSGRETQYF	TGTGCCAGTAGTCGGACTAGCGGGAGAGAGACCCAGTACTTC
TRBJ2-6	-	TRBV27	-	CASSLRRTGANVLTF	TGTGCCAGCAGTTTGCGGAGGACTGGGGCCAACGTCCTGACTTTC
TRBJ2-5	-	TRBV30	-	CAWTPNLRSFQETQYF	TGTGCCTGGACTCCCAATCTACGGAGCTTTCAAGAGACCCAGTACTTC
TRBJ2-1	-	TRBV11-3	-	CASSLDNVWPYNEQFF	TGTGCCAGCAGCTTAGATAACGTATGGCCCTACAATGAGCAGTTCTTC